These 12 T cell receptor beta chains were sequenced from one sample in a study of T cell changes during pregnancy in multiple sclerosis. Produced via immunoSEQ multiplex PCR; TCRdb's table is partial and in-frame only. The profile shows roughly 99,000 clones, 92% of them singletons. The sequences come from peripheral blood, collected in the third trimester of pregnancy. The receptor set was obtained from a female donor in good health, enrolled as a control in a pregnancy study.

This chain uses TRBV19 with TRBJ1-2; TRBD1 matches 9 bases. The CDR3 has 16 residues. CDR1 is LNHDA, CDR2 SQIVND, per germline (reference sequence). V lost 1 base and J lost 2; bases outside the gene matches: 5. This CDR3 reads CASSIGWDRVNYGYTF. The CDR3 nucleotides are TGTGCCAGTAGTATAGGATGGGACAGGGTAAACTATGGCTACACCTTC.

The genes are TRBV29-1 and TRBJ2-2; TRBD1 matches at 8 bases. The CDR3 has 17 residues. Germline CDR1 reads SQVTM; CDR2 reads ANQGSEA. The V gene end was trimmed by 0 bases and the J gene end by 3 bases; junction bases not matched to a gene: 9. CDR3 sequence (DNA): TGCAGCGTTGAAGATCCCCTTACGACAGGGGACACCGGGGAGCTGTTTTTT. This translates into CSVEDPLTTGDTGELFF.

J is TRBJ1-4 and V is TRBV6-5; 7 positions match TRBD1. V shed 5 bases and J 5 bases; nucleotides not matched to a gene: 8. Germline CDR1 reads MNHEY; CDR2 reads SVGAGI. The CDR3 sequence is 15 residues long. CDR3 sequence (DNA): TGTGCCAGCAGTCCCCGGGACAGCACAAATGAAAAACTGTTTTTT. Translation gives CASSPRDSTNEKLFF.

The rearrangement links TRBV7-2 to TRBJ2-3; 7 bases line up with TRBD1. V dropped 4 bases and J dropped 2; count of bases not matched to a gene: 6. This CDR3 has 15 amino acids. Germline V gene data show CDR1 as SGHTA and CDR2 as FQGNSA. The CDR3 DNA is TGTGCCAGCAGCTCGTCCGGGACAGCCACAGATACGCAGTATTTT. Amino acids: CASSSSGTATDTQYF.

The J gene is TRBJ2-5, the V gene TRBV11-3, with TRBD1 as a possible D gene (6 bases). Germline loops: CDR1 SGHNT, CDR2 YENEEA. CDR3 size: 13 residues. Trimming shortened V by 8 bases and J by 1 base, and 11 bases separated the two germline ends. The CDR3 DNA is TGTGCCAGCTCCCGGACAGCCCAAGAGACCCAGTACTTC. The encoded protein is CASSRTAQETQYF.

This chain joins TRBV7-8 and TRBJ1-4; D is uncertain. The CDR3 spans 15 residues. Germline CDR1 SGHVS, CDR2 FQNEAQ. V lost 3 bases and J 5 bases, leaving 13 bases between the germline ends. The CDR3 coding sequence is TGTGCCAGCAGCTTTGTGTTGAACGGGAATGAAAAACTGTTTTTT. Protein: CASSFVLNGNEKLFF.

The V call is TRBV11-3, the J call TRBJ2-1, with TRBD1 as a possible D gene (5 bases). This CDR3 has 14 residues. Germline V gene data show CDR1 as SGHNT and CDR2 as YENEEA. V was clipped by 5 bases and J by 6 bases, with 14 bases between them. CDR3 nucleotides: TGTGCCAGCAGCGACAGAAAAAGAACCAATGAGCAGTTCTTC. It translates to CASSDRKRTNEQFF.

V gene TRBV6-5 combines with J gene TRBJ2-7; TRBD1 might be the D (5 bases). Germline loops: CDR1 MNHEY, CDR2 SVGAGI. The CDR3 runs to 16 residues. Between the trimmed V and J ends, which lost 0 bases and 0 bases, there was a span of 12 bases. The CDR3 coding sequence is TGTGCCAGCAGTTACTCTGTGTGGGGCACCTCCTACGAGCAGTACTTC. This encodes CASSYSVWGTSYEQYF.

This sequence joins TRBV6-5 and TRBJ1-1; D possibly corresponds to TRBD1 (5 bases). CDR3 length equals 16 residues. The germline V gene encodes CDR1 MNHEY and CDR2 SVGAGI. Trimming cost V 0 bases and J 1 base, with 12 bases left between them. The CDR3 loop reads CASSYSPGYKNTEAFF. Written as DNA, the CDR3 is TGTGCCAGCAGTTACTCGCCAGGGTATAAGAACACTGAAGCTTTCTTT.

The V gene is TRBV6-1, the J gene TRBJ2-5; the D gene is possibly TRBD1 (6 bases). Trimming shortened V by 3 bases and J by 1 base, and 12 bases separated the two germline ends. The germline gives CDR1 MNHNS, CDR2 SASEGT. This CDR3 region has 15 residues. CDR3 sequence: CASSDNQGIQETQYF. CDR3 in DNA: TGTGCCAGCAGTGACAATCAGGGGATCCAAGAGACCCAGTACTTC.

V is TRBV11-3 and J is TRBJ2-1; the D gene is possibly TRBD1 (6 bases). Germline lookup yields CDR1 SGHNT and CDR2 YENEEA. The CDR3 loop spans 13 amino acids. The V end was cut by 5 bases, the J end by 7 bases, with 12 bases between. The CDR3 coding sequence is TGTGCCAGCAGCGACATAAGGGGGAATGAGCAGTTCTTC. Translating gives CASSDIRGNEQFF. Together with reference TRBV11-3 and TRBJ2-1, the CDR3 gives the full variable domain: EAGVVQSPRYKIIEKKQPVAFWCNPISGHNTLYWYLQNLGQGPELLIRYENEEAVDDSQLPKDRFSAERLKGVDSTLKIQPAELGDSAVYLCASSDIRGNEQFFGPGTRLTVL.

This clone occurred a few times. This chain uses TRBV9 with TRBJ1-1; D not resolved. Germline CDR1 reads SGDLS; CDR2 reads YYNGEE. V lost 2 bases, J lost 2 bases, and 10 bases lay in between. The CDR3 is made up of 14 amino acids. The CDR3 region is CASSVSTANTEAFF. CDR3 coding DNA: TGTGCCAGCAGCGTGTCAACAGCTAACACTGAAGCTTTCTTT.